The sequence of this T cell receptor beta chain was determined in a study of T cells after yellow fever vaccination. Study-wide points: Subsequent booster samples again held most clones from primary vaccination (around 96% CD4, 85% to 90% CD8).

By 5'RACE template switching, TCR cDNA was produced, with a universal primer site and UMIs added in the process. TCRdb re-analysed the 5' RACE reads in MiXCR, keeping a single row per CDR3 protein. The sample gives approximately 110,000 distinct CDR3 sequences, around 7.4% of which show up once; roughly 2.6% is in the top ten. This clonotype has more than one count but fewer than ten. Its specificity is unknown. Looked up from germline, CDR1 is SGHTA and CDR2 is FQGNSA. Trimming stripped 2 bases from V and 7 bases from J, with 12 bases between. The CDR3 sequence is 14 residues long. V gene TRBV7-2 combines with J gene TRBJ2-1; perhaps TRBD1 as D (5 bases). The receptor comes from a young man who received the YFV17D yellow fever vaccine. The sequenced sample was CD4+ T cells sorted from PBMCs, obtained 10 days after the first yellow fever vaccination. The chain's CDR3 is CASSLFAGKNEQFF. CDR3 DNA: TGTGCCAGCAGCTTATTCGCAGGGAAAAATGAGCAGTTCTTC.